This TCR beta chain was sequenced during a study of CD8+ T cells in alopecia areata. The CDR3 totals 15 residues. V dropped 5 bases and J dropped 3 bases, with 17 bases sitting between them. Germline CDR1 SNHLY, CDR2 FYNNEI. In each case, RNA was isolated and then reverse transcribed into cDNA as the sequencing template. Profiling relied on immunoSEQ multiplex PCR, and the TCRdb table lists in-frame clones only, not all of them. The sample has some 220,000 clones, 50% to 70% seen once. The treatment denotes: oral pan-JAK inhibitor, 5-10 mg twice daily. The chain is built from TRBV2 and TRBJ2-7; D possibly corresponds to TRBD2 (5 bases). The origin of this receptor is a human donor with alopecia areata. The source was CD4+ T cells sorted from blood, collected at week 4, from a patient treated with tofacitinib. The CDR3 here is CASSPEGEGFYEQYF. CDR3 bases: TGTGCCAGCAGTCCCGAGGGCGAAGGATTCTACGAGCAGTACTTC.